Included here is one TCR beta chain sequence, with context. The germline V gene has CDR1 SGHRS and CDR2 YFSETQ. The CDR3 contains 13 residues. The ends lost 4 bases at V and 9 bases at J; junction bases unmatched: 7. In the source study's methods: Estimated nucleated cell counts came from reference gene primer amplification. The data were produced by immunoSEQ multiplex PCR, yet TCRdb's version contains in-frame clones alone and is incomplete. The V and J calls and clone size were taken over from that table, and D and trimming were inferred from the DNA. The sample yields about 200,000 clones, roughly 90% seen once. This specimen belongs to a study of blood T cell repertoires in COVID-19. For the study at large: Whether acute or convalescent, the COVID-19 samples came from the United States, Italy and Spain. Nucleic acid was either cDNA or gDNA, and it came from T cells, B-cell-depleted T cells, or PBMCs.

Sequencing input: peripheral blood. The sequence was collected from a woman aged 45-59 years with acute or convalescent COVID-19. The J gene is TRBJ2-1, the V gene TRBV5-1; 7 bases map to TRBD2. The CDR3 nucleotides read TGCGCCAGCAGCCTCGATGGGGAGGGTGAGCAGTTCTTC. It encodes CASSLDGEGEQFF.